These T cell receptor beta chains were read from a single sample in a study of blood T cells in healthy people across ages. TCRdb passed the 5' RACE reads through MiXCR, listing each CDR3 protein once. The table records 1.4 million to 1.5 million distinct CDR3 sequences, roughly 40% of them present only once. Material: blood. These receptors originate from a woman aged 18-29 years in good health. Both conserved end residues are part of each CDR3. The D gene is left open where the match is weak. Size tells how often a clone was seen (once, few, many) or the class of an expanded clone, and some rows leave it out.

>TRBD1|TRBJ2-7|few|TRBV5-1
TGCGCCAGCAGCTTGGGGACAGGGTTGGTACGCGAGCAGTACTTC
CASSLGTGLVREQYF
>NA|TRBJ2-5|few|TRBV10-3
TGTGCCATCAGTGGGGGGTCCGGGACGAAAGAGACCCAGTACTTC
CAISGGSGTKETQYF
>TRBD2|TRBJ2-5|NA|TRBV5-1
TGCGCCAGCAGCCGGGGACTAGACAATGAGCAGTACTTC
CASSRGLDNEQYF
>TRBD2|TRBJ2-3|few|TRBV20-1
TGCAGTGCTAGAGCCGCTCTTTTAGCGGGGGGGAGCACAGATACGCAGTATTTT
CSARAALLAGGSTDTQYF
>NA|TRBJ2-3|few|TRBV12-3/TRBV12-4
TGTGCCAGCAGTCGTCAATGGCGAACCCTCACAGATACGCAGTATTTT
CASSRQWRTLTDTQYF
>NA|TRBJ2-2|NA|TRBV13
TGTGCCAGCAGCGACGGGTCCTTCGGGGAGCTGTTTTTT
CASSDGSFGELFF
>TRBD2|TRBJ2-7|NA|TRBV20-1
TGCAGTGCTAGAGATGGGCGGCTGGCGGGGGTAACCTACGAGCAGTACTTC
CSARDGRLAGVTYEQYF
>TRBD1|TRBJ2-6|few|TRBV28
TGTGCCAGCAGTTCTCACAGGGGTTCGGCCAACGTCCTGACTTTC
CASSSHRGSANVLTF
>TRBD1|TRBJ2-5|NA|TRBV7-2
TGTGCCAGCAGCTTAGGTGACAGGGAAGAAGAGACCCAGTACTTC
CASSLGDREEETQYF
>NA|TRBJ1-5|NA|TRBV6-2/TRBV6-3
TGTGCCAGCAGTTACTCACATCAGGGGAATCAGCCCCAGCATTTT
CASSYSHQGNQPQHF
>TRBD2|TRBJ2-5|once|TRBV9
TGTGCCAACAGCGTAGGAAATAGCGGGGGAGAGACTCAGTACTTC
CANSVGNSGGETQYF
>TRBD1|TRBJ2-5|NA|TRBV9
TGTGCCAGCAGCGTAGCACAGGGGGGATTGGAGACCCAGTACTTC
CASSVAQGGLETQYF
>TRBD1|TRBJ1-2|NA|TRBV25-1
TGTGCCAGCAGTGGTCTGAACAGACAGGGGGACAACTATGGCTACACCTTC
CASSGLNRQGDNYGYTF
>TRBD2|TRBJ2-5|NA|TRBV7-3
TGTGCCAGCAGCCTGACTAGCGGGGCTCCCTCAGAGACCCAGTACTTC
CASSLTSGAPSETQYF
>NA|TRBJ1-6|NA|TRBV12-3/TRBV12-4
TGTGCCAGCGCACCGGGGCTTCTAAATTCACCCCTCCACTTT
CASAPGLLNSPLHF
>TRBD2|TRBJ2-7|NA|TRBV15
TGTGCCACCAGCGAAGTGGGACTAGCTAAAGAATACGAGCAGTACTTC
CATSEVGLAKEYEQYF